These 9 T cell receptor beta chains were all obtained from the same sample, sequenced in a study of cytomegalovirus exposure and HLA in healthy donors. PCR amplification relied on 60 Vbeta primers (plus 13 Jbeta primers). Repertoires were generated with immunoSEQ multiplex PCR, while TCRdb's copy carries only in-frame clones and drops some. The sample includes about 110,000 clones, approximately 80% of them seen just once. The sequencing sample was made of PBMCs. These receptors came from a man between 25 and 39 years old in good health and CMV-seronegative.

This rearrangement joins TRBV7-2 to TRBJ2-3; 7 nucleotides line up with TRBD2. There are 16 residues in the CDR3. The junction had 6 bases not matched to a gene; V was cut back by 1 base and J by 2 bases. Germline V gene sequence: CDR1 SGHTA, CDR2 FQGNSA. Written as DNA, the CDR3 is TGTGCCAGCAGCTTAGTTCCGGGAGGCCTCACAGATACGCAGTATTTT. Protein product: CASSLVPGGLTDTQYF.

A few counts support this clone. The V gene is TRBV27, the J gene TRBJ1-2, with D possibly matching TRBD1 (5 bases). Trimming left V 5 bases short and J 4 bases short, with 11 bases between. CDR1 and CDR2 (germline): MNHEY, SMNVEV (reference sequence). The CDR3 sequence is 13 residues long. CDR3: CASSLPGGYGYTF. DNA for the CDR3: TGTGCCAGCAGTCTACCCGGGGGCTATGGCTACACCTTC.

The V and J genes are TRBV25-1 and TRBJ2-1, with 12 bases matching TRBD2. Germline V gives CDR1 MGHDK, CDR2 SYGVNS. V lost 4 bases and J lost 0; bases outside the gene matches: 4. The CDR3 spans 17 residues. The DNA for the CDR3 is TGTGCCAGCAGTGTGAGACTAGCGGGGGCCTCCTACAATGAGCAGTTCTTC. Translating gives CASSVRLAGASYNEQFF.

This clone showed up just once. The chain uses TRBV27 and TRBJ2-7; possible D gene TRBD1, 5 bases. Germline V CDR1 and CDR2: MNHEY, SMNVEV (reference sequence). This CDR3 is 13 amino acids long. Trimming pared 3 bases from V and 3 bases from J, leaving 9 bases between. CDR3 nucleotides: TGTGCCAGCAGTTTTGGGCAGGGCTACGAGCAGTACTTC. Translating gives CASSFGQGYEQYF.

Of note for this clone: The junction departs from the called germline gene at one end, perhaps through a read error. The gene calls are TRBV19 and TRBJ2-3, with TRBD2 matching 8 bases. The CDR3 contains 12 residues. The germline gives CDR1 LNHDA, CDR2 SQIVND (reference sequence). The CDR3 loop reads CASRRGRGALRF. Written as DNA, the CDR3 is TGTGCCAGTAGGCGGGGGCGGGGGGCCCTACGTTTT.

This rearrangement joins TRBV4-3 to TRBJ2-1, with no clear D. CDR1 LGHNA and CDR2 YSLEER come from the germline V gene. There are 13 residues in the CDR3. V lost 1 base, J lost 9 bases, and 10 bases lay in between. CDR3 nucleotide sequence: TGCGCCAGCAGCCAAGGCTGGGCAGGTGAGCAGTTCTTC. Amino acids: CASSQGWAGEQFF.

This clone was detected a few times. This sequence joins TRBV4-1 and TRBJ2-1; TRBD1 agrees at 10 bases. Germline CDR1 and CDR2: MGHRA and YSYEKL. V dropped 1 base and J dropped 4; count of bases not matched to a gene: 4. The CDR3 has 16 amino acids. The CDR3 bases are TGCGCCAGCAGCCAAGGACAGGGGGCTTCTTACAATGAGCAGTTCTTC. This sequence encodes CASSQGQGASYNEQFF.

V usage is TRBV9 and J usage is TRBJ2-1; 9 nucleotides line up with TRBD1. The CDR3 consists of 17 residues. Germline V CDR1 and CDR2: SGDLS, YYNGEE. The V gene end was trimmed by 0 bases and the J gene end by 10 bases; junction bases not matched to a gene: 14. CDR3 coding DNA: TGTGCCAGCAGCGTAGCTCCCACCGGACAGGGGAAATCGGAGCAGTTCTTC. This gives the protein CASSVAPTGQGKSEQFF.

The CDR3 bases are TGCGCCAGCAGCCAAGGTGTGCGGGAGGGCCCTCTCGAGCAGTACTTC. Amino acid sequence: CASSQGVREGPLEQYF. This chain links TRBV4-1 with TRBJ2-7; 9 nucleotides agree with TRBD2. The CDR3 sequence is 16 residues long. Losses at the gene ends were 1 base for V and 6 bases for J; bases not matched to a gene: 10. The germline CDR1 and CDR2 sequences are MGHRA and YSYEKL.